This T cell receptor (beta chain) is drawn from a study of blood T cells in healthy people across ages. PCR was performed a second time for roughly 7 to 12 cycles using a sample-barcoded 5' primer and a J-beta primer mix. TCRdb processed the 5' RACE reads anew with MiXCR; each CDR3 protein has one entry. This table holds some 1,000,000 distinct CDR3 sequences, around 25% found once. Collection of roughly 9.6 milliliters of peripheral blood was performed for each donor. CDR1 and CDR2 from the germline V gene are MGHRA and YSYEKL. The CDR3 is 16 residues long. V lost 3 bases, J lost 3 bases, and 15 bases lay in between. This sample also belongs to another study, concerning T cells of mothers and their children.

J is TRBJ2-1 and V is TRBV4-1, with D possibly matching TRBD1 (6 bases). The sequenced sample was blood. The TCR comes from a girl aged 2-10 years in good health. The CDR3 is CASSHIGQTVYNEQFF. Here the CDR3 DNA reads TGCGCCAGCAGCCACATTGGACAGACCGTCTACAATGAGCAGTTCTTC.